Listed here are 25 T cell receptor beta chains from one sample, sequenced in a study of blood T cell repertoires in COVID-19. Data came from immunoSEQ multiplex PCR; TCRdb stores just in-frame clones and leaves some out. The sample records about 200,000 clones, under 90% being singletons. Sample: peripheral blood. The source of these receptors is a woman aged 35 to 49 with active or convalescent COVID-19.

This clone was counted only a few times. This chain uses TRBV30 with TRBJ2-3; tentative D call: TRBD2 (6 bases). V was clipped by 0 bases and J by 9 bases, with 10 bases between them. The CDR3 has 12 amino acids. Germline CDR1 and CDR2: GTSNPN and SVGIG (reference sequence). CDR3 loop: CAWSVHRGTQYF. In nucleotides, the CDR3 is TGTGCCTGGAGTGTTCACCGGGGGACGCAGTATTTT.

The rearrangement joins TRBV29-1 to TRBJ1-1, with unresolved D. The V and J ends lost 4 bases and 6 bases respectively, with 15 bases between them. The CDR3 is made up of 13 amino acids. Per germline, CDR1 SQVTM and CDR2 ANQGSEA. This CDR3 is CSVGLRQRPEAFF. CDR3 in DNA: TGCAGCGTTGGACTGCGCCAGAGGCCTGAAGCTTTCTTT. The whole variable domain, remainder taken from reference TRBV29-1 and TRBJ1-1, is SAVISQKPSRDICQRGTSLTIQCQVDSQVTMMFWYRQQPGQSLTLIATANQGSEATYESGFVIDKFPISRPNLTFSTLTVSNMSPEDSSIYLCSVGLRQRPEAFFGQGTRLTVV.

The count of this clone is one. The gene calls are TRBV7-8 and TRBJ2-1; TRBD2 matches 8 bases. The ends lost 1 base at V and 0 bases at J; junction bases unmatched: 5. Germline V CDR1 and CDR2: SGHVS, FQNEAQ. CDR3 size: 17 residues. This CDR3 is CASSLEISGDSYNEQFF. DNA for the CDR3: TGTGCCAGCAGCTTAGAGATTAGCGGGGACTCCTACAATGAGCAGTTCTTC.

The chain recombines TRBV24-1 with TRBJ2-1; 7 bases are a match to TRBD1. The germline gives CDR1 KGHDR, CDR2 SFDVKD. J lost 0 bases, V lost 7 bases, and 11 bases had no gene match. The CDR3 covers 17 residues. This CDR3 reads CATSLTGERSSYNEQFF. CDR3 nucleotide sequence: TGTGCCACCAGCTTAACAGGGGAGCGCAGCTCCTACAATGAGCAGTTCTTC.

The chain carries TRBV24-1 and TRBJ2-5; tentatively, D is TRBD1 (5 bases). CDR1 and CDR2 from the germline V gene are KGHDR and SFDVKD. The CDR3 length is 17 residues. V was clipped by 3 bases and J by 0 bases, with 16 bases between them. The CDR3 sequence is CATSDGGALGDQETQYF. The CDR3 DNA reads as TGTGCCACCAGTGATGGCGGAGCCTTAGGGGACCAAGAGACCCAGTACTTC.

The rearrangement joins TRBV5-1 to TRBJ2-1, with 8 bases fitting TRBD2. Germline V gives CDR1 SGHRS, CDR2 YFSETQ. J gave up 3 bases and V 1 base, and 6 bases lay outside the gene matches. This CDR3 has 16 amino acids. This CDR3 reads CASSLSLGLDYNEQFF. The CDR3 coding sequence is TGCGCCAGCAGCTTGAGTCTGGGACTAGACTACAATGAGCAGTTCTTC.

The rearrangement links TRBV10-3 to TRBJ2-7, with 8 nucleotides matching TRBD1. CDR1 and CDR2 (germline): ENHRY, SYGVKD. Losses at the gene ends were 3 bases for V and 2 bases for J; bases not matched to a gene: 3. The CDR3 totals 14 residues. The CDR3 DNA reads as TGTGCCATCAGTGAACAGGGGGTCCCCTACGAGCAGTACTTC. Its protein is CAISEQGVPYEQYF.

The chain couples TRBV19 to TRBJ1-4; unclear D gene. The germline V and J ends were trimmed by 3 bases and 8 bases, with 7 bases remaining between them. The CDR3 contains 12 residues. Germline CDR1 and CDR2: LNHDA and SQIVND (reference sequence). CDR3 sequence reads: CASSIGMEKLFF. Here the CDR3 DNA reads TGTGCCAGTAGTATCGGGATGGAAAAACTGTTTTTT.

This chain links TRBV18 with TRBJ2-2, with TRBD2 identical over 8 bases. V lost 3 bases, J lost 2 bases, and 5 bases stayed unmatched. Germline assignment: CDR1 KGHSH and CDR2 LQKENI. The CDR3 extends over 16 amino acids. The CDR3 coding sequence is TGTGCCAGCTCACCCCCAGCGGGGGTTAACACCGGGGAGCTGTTTTTT. It codes for CASSPPAGVNTGELFF. Looking up the rest from reference TRBV18 and TRBJ2-2 gives the full variable domain: NAGVMQNPRHLVRRRGQEARLRCSPMKGHSHVYWYRQLPEEGLKFMVYLQKENIIDESGMPKERFSAEFPKEGPSILRIQQVVRGDSAAYFCASSPPAGVNTGELFFGEGSRLTVL.

V gene TRBV3-1 (or the pseudogene TRBV3-2) combines with J gene TRBJ1-2; 7 bases map to TRBD1. There are 16 residues in the CDR3. Germline trimming cut 0 bases from V and 5 bases from J; bases unmatched to any gene: 9. Germline CDR1 LGHDT, CDR2 YNNKEL (reference sequence). CDR3 sequence (DNA): TGTGCCAGCAGCCAAGAGCTTGACAGGGTACCTTATGGCTACACCTTC. Protein sequence: CASSQELDRVPYGYTF.

This chain uses TRBV21-1 with TRBJ1-3; the table's D call, TRBD1, was not checked against the DNA. TRBV21-1 is a recognized pseudogene. This CDR3 comprises 19 residues. CDR3 bases: TGTGCCAGCAGCGAAGATTGCGTAGGGGATACTACCTCTGGAAACACCATATATTTT. It codes for CASSEDCVGDTTSGNTIYF.

The V call is TRBV6-1, the J call TRBJ2-3, with a possible D match to TRBD2 (7 bases). Between the trimmed V and J ends, which lost 4 bases and 6 bases, there was a span of 20 bases. The CDR3 covers 16 residues. Germline V lookup: CDR1 MNHNS, CDR2 SASEGT. CDR3 protein: CASSVLPGGPRDTQYF. CDR3 DNA sequence: TGTGCCAGCAGTGTACTACCCGGGGGGCCCCGGGATACGCAGTATTTT.

This rearrangement joins TRBV3-1 (or the pseudogene TRBV3-2) to TRBJ1-5; D remains ambiguous. The germline V gene has CDR1 LGHDT and CDR2 YNNKEL (reference sequence). Trimming pared 1 base from V and 0 bases from J, leaving 7 bases between. The CDR3 spans 15 residues. CDR3 sequence reads: CASSQGFGSNQPQHF. CDR3 coding DNA: TGTGCCAGCAGCCAAGGGTTCGGTAGCAATCAGCCCCAGCATTTT.

With respect to this clone: At one boundary the junction diverges from the germline segment, which might be a read error. This chain joins TRBV11-2 and TRBJ2-1, with TRBD2 identical over 7 bases. Germline values: CDR1 SGHAT, CDR2 FQNNGV. CDR3 size: 15 residues. In DNA form, the CDR3 reads TGTGCCAGCAGCTTAGGCAGCGGGGACTACACTGAGCAGTTCTTC. This sequence encodes CASSLGSGDYTEQFF.

This clone was detected only once. The V call is TRBV4-1, the J call TRBJ1-5; 9 bases are a match to TRBD1. CDR3 length: 16 residues. The J segment lost 7 bases and the V segment lost 2 bases, leaving 9 bases of the junction unmatched. Per germline, CDR1 MGHRA and CDR2 YSYEKL. The CDR3 reads CASSQRGQGTGQPQHF. The CDR3, as DNA: TGCGCCAGCAGCCAAAGGGGACAGGGAACGGGGCAGCCCCAGCATTTT.

Details on this clone: Other nucleotide sequences from this sample produce the same CDR3. The chain uses TRBV12-3 or TRBV12-4 and TRBJ1-2, with a weak D call TRBD1 (6 bases). The length of the CDR3 is 11 residues. V was shortened by 4 bases and J by 7 bases, with 7 bases between the two germline ends. CDR3 amino acids: CASSSRGGYTF. For the CDR3, the DNA is TGTGCCAGCAGTTCCAGGGGTGGCTACACCTTC.

CDR3 in amino acids: CASSVGQGTTDTQYF. CDR3 nucleotides: TGTGCCAGCAGCGTGGGACAGGGGACTACAGATACGCAGTATTTT. The gene calls are TRBV5-4 and TRBJ2-3, with 10 nucleotides matching TRBD1. Germline trimming cut 4 bases from V and 3 bases from J; bases unmatched to any gene: 5. This CDR3 has 15 amino acids. Germline assignment: CDR1 SGHNT and CDR2 YYREEE (reference sequence).

CDR3 in amino acids: CSVEDDRVPTYEQYF. The CDR3 DNA is TGCAGCGTTGAAGACGACAGGGTCCCAACCTACGAGCAGTACTTC. V gene TRBV29-1 combines with J gene TRBJ2-7; 7 bases agree with TRBD1. V was pared by 0 bases and J by 2 bases, with 7 bases of the junction left unmatched. Per the germline V gene, CDR1 is SQVTM and CDR2 is ANQGSEA. The CDR3 is made up of 15 amino acids.

The rearrangement links TRBV7-6 to TRBJ2-5; possibly TRBD1 for D (7 bases). With 2 bases removed from V and 2 bases from J, the gap between germline ends came to 12 bases. Germline values: CDR1 SGHVS, CDR2 FNYEAQ. The CDR3 runs 15 residues. The DNA of the CDR3 is TGTGCCAGCAGCTTAAGGGCGGGACAGCAAGAGACCCAGTACTTC. This gives the protein CASSLRAGQQETQYF.

This rearrangement joins TRBV25-1 to TRBJ2-7; the match to TRBD1 covers 7 bases. The CDR3 contains 15 residues. Germline assignment: CDR1 MGHDK and CDR2 SYGVNS. Trimming cost V 6 bases and J 5 bases; bases outside gene matches: 13. The DNA of the CDR3 is TGTGCCAGCAGAGAAAAGCCGGGACAGATCCACGAGCAGTACTTC. Translation: CASREKPGQIHEQYF.

The chain links TRBV6-5 to TRBJ2-1; no firm D call. CDR3 length equals 16 residues. Trimming pared 0 bases from V and 0 bases from J, leaving 9 bases between. Germline V gives CDR1 MNHEY, CDR2 SVGAGI. The CDR3 DNA reads as TGTGCCAGCAGTTACTCGGCTCGGAGCTCCTACAATGAGCAGTTCTTC. It encodes CASSYSARSSYNEQFF.

The gene calls are TRBV7-9 and TRBJ2-7, with D hard to call. The CDR3 covers 13 residues. The V end was cut by 1 base, the J end by 2 bases, with 6 bases between. CDR1 and CDR2 (germline): SEHNR, FQNEAQ (reference sequence). The CDR3 nucleotides read TGTGCCAGCAGCTTAGACGGTCCCTACGAGCAGTACTTC. Translation gives CASSLDGPYEQYF.

A single count supports this clone. The chain employs TRBV7-2 and TRBJ1-5; possibly TRBD1 for D (6 bases). Germline lookup yields CDR1 SGHTA and CDR2 FQGNSA. V was pared by 2 bases and J by 3 bases, with 11 bases between. The CDR3 loop spans 15 amino acids. The CDR3 spells CASSLTGDNNQPQHF. The CDR3 region has the DNA TGTGCCAGCAGCTTAACCGGGGACAACAATCAGCCCCAGCATTTT.

The V call is TRBV6-5, the J call TRBJ2-2; D possibly corresponds to TRBD2 (5 bases). Trimming shortened V by 6 bases and J by 7 bases, and 12 bases separated the two germline ends. In germline, CDR1 is MNHEY, CDR2 SVGAGI. The CDR3 is made up of 13 amino acids. The CDR3 here is CASRDFSIGELFF. The CDR3 nucleotides read TGTGCCAGCAGGGACTTCTCTATCGGGGAGCTGTTTTTT.

As DNA, the CDR3 is TGTGCCAGCAGCTTGGACTCGGAGACCCAGTACTTC. This gives the protein CASSLDSETQYF. The rearrangement joins TRBV5-4 to TRBJ2-5, with no clear D. CDR1 and CDR2 from the germline V gene are SGHNT and YYREEE (reference sequence). The V end was cut by 0 bases, the J end by 5 bases, with 5 bases between. The CDR3 contains 12 residues.